This entry lists 10 T cell receptor beta chains sequenced from one sample in a study of T-cell memory formation after mild COVID-19. TCRdb redid the calling of the 5' RACE reads with MiXCR, one entry per CDR3 protein. The profile covers 200,000 to 250,000 distinct CDR3 sequences, with approximately 15% appearing a single time and 2.1% taken by the ten largest. Sample: PBMCs or a T cell subset sorted from them (not recorded which). These TCRs come from an adult woman who had mild COVID-19 (a few samples of this study predate the infection). Cell type and time point are not known.

This clonotype showed up just a few times. The chain carries TRBV5-1 and TRBJ2-3, with D possibly matching TRBD2 (6 bases). The germline V gene has CDR1 SGHRS and CDR2 YFSETQ. Trimming took 0 bases from V and 2 from J, leaving 10 bases between them. The CDR3 is made up of 15 amino acids. Written as DNA, the CDR3 is TGCGCCAGCAGCTTGGCGGGGGACCCCACAGATACGCAGTATTTT. Its protein product is CASSLAGDPTDTQYF.

This clonotype has a handful of counts. The chain recombines TRBV7-8 with TRBJ2-1, with 9 nucleotides matching TRBD2. V trimming: 5 bases; J trimming: 7 bases; junction bases outside the gene matches: 9. CDR3 length equals 15 residues. Germline values: CDR1 SGHVS, CDR2 FQNEAQ. CDR3 in DNA: TGTGCCAGCAGCCCGGTTAGCGGGAGTTGGAATGAGCAGTTCTTC. As protein: CASSPVSGSWNEQFF.

This clonotype has only a few counts. This chain joins TRBV9 and TRBJ1-2; 10 bases are shared with TRBD1. Germline CDR1 is SGDLS and CDR2 is YYNGEE. The CDR3 loop spans 14 amino acids. Trimming took 4 bases from V and 8 from J; bases not matched to a gene: 8. The CDR3: CASSPTPGQGGYTF. CDR3 nucleotides: TGTGCCAGCAGCCCTACCCCGGGACAGGGGGGCTACACCTTC.

This clonotype was found a few times. The rearrangement links TRBV7-9 to TRBJ1-1, with a weak D call TRBD1 (5 bases). Germline CDR1 is SEHNR and CDR2 is FQNEAQ (reference sequence). This CDR3 is built from 18 residues. V shed 1 base and J shed 0 bases, with 18 bases lying between them. The CDR3 bases are TGTGCCAGCAGCTTAGGGGATTTTGGTGGGGGACTGAACACTGAAGCTTTCTTT. Protein product: CASSLGDFGGGLNTEAFF. Together with reference TRBV7-9 and TRBJ1-1, the CDR3 gives the full variable domain: DTGVSQNPRHKITKRGQNVTFRCDPISEHNRLYWYRQTLGQGPEFLTYFQNEAQLEKSRLLSDRFSAERPKGSFSTLEIQRTEQGDSAMYLCASSLGDFGGGLNTEAFFGQGTRLTVV.

The chain joins TRBV11-2 to TRBJ2-1; D call uncertain. CDR3 length: 17 residues. V was cut by 4 bases and J by 0 bases, with 16 bases left in between. The germline V gene has CDR1 SGHAT and CDR2 FQNNGV. The CDR3 is CASSSDPTRVSYNEQFF. In DNA, the CDR3 is TGTGCCAGCAGCTCGGACCCAACTCGGGTCTCCTACAATGAGCAGTTCTTC.

The sample holds a few counts of this clonotype. J is TRBJ2-5 and V is TRBV27; the D is unclear. Trimming removed 0 bases from V and 3 bases from J, with 8 bases in between. CDR3 length: 14 residues. Per germline, CDR1 MNHEY and CDR2 SMNVEV (reference sequence). In nucleotides, the CDR3 is TGTGCCAGCAGTTTATCGCCCCTTAAAGAGACCCAGTACTTC. This codes for CASSLSPLKETQYF.

In its sample, this clonotype was seen many times. The chain couples TRBV4-3 to TRBJ2-1; the match to TRBD1 covers 7 bases. Trimming at V came to 0 bases and at J to 7 bases, leaving 9 bases not matched to a gene. CDR1 LGHNA and CDR2 YSLEER come from the germline V gene. The CDR3 spans 16 residues. The DNA for the CDR3 is TGCGCCAGCAGCCAAGACCGACAGGGAGTTTTTAATGAGCAGTTCTTC. This translates into CASSQDRQGVFNEQFF.

This chain links TRBV19 with TRBJ2-5; the D is unclear. CDR3 size: 13 residues. Germline CDR1 is LNHDA and CDR2 is SQIVND (reference sequence). Trimming took off 5 bases at V and 7 bases at J, with 14 bases between the two ends. Written as DNA, the CDR3 is TGTGCCAGTAGTCCGCGGCCTCGTGGGACCCAGTACTTC. As protein: CASSPRPRGTQYF.

This clonotype was counted a few times. J is TRBJ1-4 and V is TRBV2; the match to TRBD1 covers 7 bases. V lost 7 bases to trimming and J lost 6 bases; unmatched junction nucleotides: 8. The germline V gene has CDR1 SNHLY and CDR2 FYNNEI. The CDR3 loop spans 14 amino acids. CDR3 sequence (DNA): TGTGCCAGCAACCCGGGACAGCTCCATGAAAAACTGTTTTTT. Protein product: CASNPGQLHEKLFF.

In its sample, this clonotype was seen many times. This chain uses TRBV12-3 or TRBV12-4 with TRBJ2-1, with 7 bases matching TRBD1. CDR3 length: 14 residues. The ends lost 5 bases at V and 9 bases at J; junction bases unmatched: 10. CDR3 amino acids: CASSPGTVSGEQFF. The DNA of the CDR3 is TGTGCCAGCAGTCCCGGGACAGTCTCGGGTGAGCAGTTCTTC.